One and the same sample provided the 16 T cell receptor beta chains below, sequenced in a study of T cell responses to AZD1222 COVID-19 vaccine. The repertoire was sequenced with immunoSEQ multiplex PCR; TCRdb's copy has only in-frame clones and lacks some. The sample records 35,000 to 55,000 clones, around 80% being singletons. The sample here was peripheral blood, taken 28 days after the second dose of the MenACWY control vaccine. The receptors were gathered from an adult who received the MenACWY meningococcal vaccine as a control.

The chain links TRBV12-5 to TRBJ1-1, with D perhaps matching TRBD1 (5 bases). From germline, CDR1 is LGHNT and CDR2 FRNRAP. V lost 2 bases to trimming and J lost 3 bases, with 19 bases between them. The CDR3 totals 17 residues. Written as DNA, the CDR3 is TGTGCTAGTGGTTTGACGACCGGGACGGGAATCGACACTGAAGCTTTCTTT. Residues: CASGLTTGTGIDTEAFF.

This chain links TRBV6-5 with TRBJ1-1; a weak D match, TRBD1 (6 bases). Germline V CDR1 and CDR2: MNHEY, SVGAGI. CDR3 length equals 15 residues. V was cut by 7 bases and J by 5 bases, with 20 bases left in between. The CDR3 nucleotides are TGTGCCAGCATCACCGGAGGGGGGCGGCTTACTGAAGCTTTCTTT. Protein product: CASITGGGRLTEAFF.

The table lists this clone with a count of one. The J gene is TRBJ2-5, the V gene TRBV12-3 or TRBV12-4; 7 bases match TRBD1. V gave up 6 bases and J gave up 2 bases; unmatched junction bases: 3. This CDR3 comprises 13 residues. The CDR3 protein is CASRGQLQETQYF. The CDR3 region has the DNA TGTGCCAGCAGGGGACAGCTTCAAGAGACCCAGTACTTC.

The V call is TRBV5-1, the J call TRBJ1-5, with TRBD1 as a possible D gene (5 bases). The length of the CDR3 is 15 residues. Germline V gene sequence: CDR1 SGHRS, CDR2 YFSETQ. V lost 3 bases and J 5 bases, leaving 15 bases between the germline ends. For the CDR3, the DNA is TGCGCCAGCAGCTCTCTAGGGGCCCCGGATCAGCCCCAGCATTTT. Residues: CASSSLGAPDQPQHF.

The count of this clone is one. V gene TRBV5-6 combines with J gene TRBJ2-2; 7 nucleotides line up with TRBD1. V dropped 4 bases and J dropped 2; count of bases not matched to a gene: 8. Germline CDR1 is SGHDT and CDR2 is YYEEEE. The CDR3 runs 16 residues. This CDR3 reads CASSGWDSHNTGELFF. DNA for the CDR3: TGTGCCAGCAGCGGCTGGGACAGCCATAACACCGGGGAGCTGTTTTTT.

Concerning this clone: The same CDR3 also results from other DNA sequences found in this sample. The chain links TRBV11-3 to TRBJ2-3; no clear D gene. CDR3 length: 12 residues. Trimming removed 5 bases at V and 1 base at J, with 4 bases between. Germline V gene sequence: CDR1 SGHNT, CDR2 YENEEA. The CDR3 DNA is TGTGCCAGCAGCGCAGGCACAGATACGCAGTATTTT. Amino acid sequence: CASSAGTDTQYF.

The chain joins TRBV9 to TRBJ1-2; 9 bases are a match to TRBD1. The germline V gene has CDR1 SGDLS and CDR2 YYNGEE. The CDR3 is made up of 16 amino acids. With 3 bases clipped from V and 5 bases from J, the junction kept 11 bases outside the gene matches. The CDR3 reads CASSGGLGTGPYGYTF. CDR3 DNA sequence: TGTGCCAGCAGCGGGGGCCTCGGGACAGGGCCTTATGGCTACACCTTC. Supplemented by reference TRBV9 and TRBJ1-2, the full variable domain reads DSGVTQTPKHLITATGQRVTLRCSPRSGDLSVYWYQQSLDQGLQFLIQYYNGEERAKGNILERFSAQQFPDLHSELNLSSLELGDSALYFCASSGGLGTGPYGYTFGSGTRLTVV.

The chain links TRBV27 to TRBJ2-3; maybe TRBD2 (6 bases). The CDR3 contains 14 residues. CDR1 MNHEY and CDR2 SMNVEV come from the germline V gene (reference sequence). V was trimmed by 2 bases and J by 4 bases, leaving 10 bases between them. The CDR3 coding sequence is TGTGCCAGCAGTTTAGGGAGGCAAGCAGATACGCAGTATTTT. The encoded protein is CASSLGRQADTQYF.

The chain has TRBV11-3 and TRBJ2-3, with D perhaps matching TRBD2 (6 bases). Trimming took 3 bases from V and 2 from J, leaving 9 bases between them. This CDR3 has 14 amino acids. CDR1 is SGHNT and CDR2 is YENEEA in the germline V gene. In DNA, the CDR3 is TGTGCCAGCAGCTTCCGACTAGACACAGATACGCAGTATTTT. Protein product: CASSFRLDTDTQYF. Full variable domain (remainder filled in from reference TRBV11-3 and TRBJ2-3): EAGVVQSPRYKIIEKKQPVAFWCNPISGHNTLYWYLQNLGQGPELLIRYENEEAVDDSQLPKDRFSAERLKGVDSTLKIQPAELGDSAVYLCASSFRLDTDTQYFGPGTRLTVL.

V gene TRBV18 combines with J gene TRBJ1-6, with D possibly being TRBD1 (6 bases). The V and J ends lost 2 bases and 4 bases respectively, with 6 bases between them. The CDR3 contains 14 residues. From germline, CDR1 is KGHSH and CDR2 LQKENI. CDR3 in DNA: TGTGCCAGCTCACCAGGACAGTATAATTCACCCCTCCACTTT. Translated, it gives CASSPGQYNSPLHF.

This sequence joins TRBV14 and TRBJ2-2; D remains ambiguous. This CDR3 contains 14 residues. V was shortened by 4 bases and J by 1 base, with 7 bases between the two germline ends. From germline, CDR1 is SGHDN and CDR2 FVKESK. The CDR3 region is CASSPYGNTGELFF. The CDR3 DNA reads TGTGCCAGCAGCCCCTATGGGAACACCGGGGAGCTGTTTTTT.

This chain joins TRBV5-4 and TRBJ1-5, with D hard to call. With 3 bases removed from V and 10 bases from J, the gap between germline ends came to 11 bases. The CDR3 contains 12 residues. The germline CDR1 and CDR2 sequences are SGHNT and YYREEE (reference sequence). CDR3 DNA sequence: TGTGCCAGCAGCTATGATCACGGACCCCAGCATTTT. It is translated as CASSYDHGPQHF.

The V and J genes are TRBV28 and TRBJ1-3; no clear D. The V gene's germline CDR1 is MDHEN and CDR2 SYDVKM. Trimming stripped 6 bases from V and 2 bases from J, with 14 bases between. The CDR3 length is 15 residues. CDR3: CASSLAPQAGNTIYF. The CDR3 DNA follows: TGTGCCAGCAGCCTGGCCCCCCAGGCTGGAAACACCATATATTTT.

The chain uses TRBV11-2 and TRBJ1-1, with D maybe TRBD1 (5 bases). Trimming shortened V by 5 bases and J by 6 bases, and 19 bases separated the two germline ends. Germline lookup yields CDR1 SGHAT and CDR2 FQNNGV. The CDR3 is made up of 15 amino acids. The CDR3: CASSPTQGWYPEAFF. CDR3 sequence (DNA): TGTGCCAGCAGCCCGACTCAGGGTTGGTACCCTGAAGCTTTCTTT.

The gene calls are TRBV19 and TRBJ1-6; D uncertain. CDR1 is LNHDA and CDR2 is SQIVND in the germline V gene (reference sequence). The CDR3 loop spans 18 amino acids. V dropped 5 bases and J dropped 0 bases, with 17 bases sitting between them. The CDR3 DNA is TGTGCCAGTAGTCGACGGGCCGACTTAAGCTCCTATAATTCACCCCTCCACTTT. This gives the protein CASSRRADLSSYNSPLHF.

J is TRBJ1-2 and V is TRBV7-6, with 8 bases that match TRBD1. The CDR3 length is 19 residues. Germline loops: CDR1 SGHVS, CDR2 FNYEAQ. After removal of 1 base from V and 0 bases from J, the junction contained 13 bases not matched to a gene. CDR3 sequence (DNA): TGTGCCAGCAGCTTAGAGCGCGGAACGGGACAGGAAGCTAACTATGGCTACACCTTC. This gives the protein CASSLERGTGQEANYGYTF. Filled out from reference TRBV7-6 and TRBJ1-2, the complete variable domain reads GAGVSQSPRYKVTKRGQDVALRCDPISGHVSLYWYRQALGQGPEFLTYFNYEAQQDKSGLPNDRFSAERPEGSISTLTIQRTEQRDSAMYRCASSLERGTGQEANYGYTFGSGTRLTVV.